The rows below give T cell receptor beta chains drawn from one sample of a study of T-cell reconstitution after alpha-beta-depleted transplantation in children. TCRdb re-called the PCR reads through MiXCR, storing one row per CDR3 protein. This table holds roughly 150,000 distinct CDR3 sequences, 8.5% to 14% found once. The input for sequencing was PBMCs, taken before TCRalphabeta/CD19-depleted stem cell transplant. The receptor source for this set is a boy between 2 and 10 years old with acute myeloid leukemia, due to receive a stem cell transplant. Each CDR3 is given with its conserved first and last residue. The D gene is left open where the match is weak. Not all rows give a size; the values are once, few, many and, for expanded clones, a class.

v_gene	abundance	j_gene	len	d_gene	CDR3nt	CDR3aa
TRBV29-1	many	TRBJ1-2	12	-	TGCAGCGCTTCCGACACGTTCTATGGCTACACCTTC	CSASDTFYGYTF
TRBV5-6	many	TRBJ2-5	12	-	TGTGCCAGCAGCCGGGGGTGGGAGACCCAGTACTTC	CASSRGWETQYF
TRBV3-1	many	TRBJ2-1	15	-	TGTGCCAGCAGCCAAGTCTACGGGGGAAGCAATGAGCAGTTCTTC	CASSQVYGGSNEQFF
TRBV28	many	TRBJ2-7	14	TRBD2	TGTGCCAGCAGAAGGACTAGCGGGAATCGGGAGCAGTACTTC	CASRRTSGNREQYF
TRBV10-3	many	TRBJ2-2	14	TRBD1	TGTGCCATCAGTGGACAGGGTGGGACCGGGGAGCTGTTTTTT	CAISGQGGTGELFF
TRBV7-6	many	TRBJ2-2	13	-	TGTGCCAGCAGCCGCGGGGGCGCCGGGGAGCTGTTTTTT	CASSRGGAGELFF
TRBV30	many	TRBJ2-1	13	TRBD2	TGTGCCTGGAGTGGGCTAGCGGTCCATGAGCAGTTCTTC	CAWSGLAVHEQFF
TRBV5-4	many	TRBJ2-7	15	TRBD1	TGTGCCAGCAGCTTGGCCAGGGGGACAGGGGGAGAGCAGTACTTC	CASSLARGTGGEQYF
TRBV14	many	TRBJ2-7	19	-	TGTGCCAGCAGCCAAGAATGGTTGGGCAGCGGGTCGATCTCCTACGAGCAGTACTTC	CASSQEWLGSGSISYEQYF
TRBV27	many	TRBJ2-2	14	-	TGTGCCAGCAGCTTGGCATACTACACCGGGGAGCTGTTTTTT	CASSLAYYTGELFF
TRBV4-1	many	TRBJ1-1	16	-	TGCGCCAGCAGCCTCCCCCCCAACGGCAGGGGCACTGAAGCTTTCTTT	CASSLPPNGRGTEAFF
TRBV28	many	TRBJ2-5	13	-	TGTGCCAGCAGTTTTCGGACTCAAGAGACCCAGTACTTC	CASSFRTQETQYF
TRBV10-3	many	TRBJ1-2	13	-	TGTGCCATCATGAAGACAGCTCCCTATGGCTACACCTTC	CAIMKTAPYGYTF
TRBV20-1	few	TRBJ1-5	16	-	TGCAGTGCTAGAGATGGGGGTCGTGGGATGGATCAGCCCCAGCATTTT	CSARDGGRGMDQPQHF
TRBV20-1	many	TRBJ2-7	15	TRBD2	TGCAGTGCTAGAGATGGGGCGGGAGCTGATTACGAGCAGTACTTC	CSARDGAGADYEQYF
TRBV7-8	many	TRBJ2-5	14	-	TGTGCCAGCAGCTTCTGGGAGCCTGGGGAGACCCAGTACTTC	CASSFWEPGETQYF
TRBV20-1	-	TRBJ1-6	17	-	TGCTGCGCTAGAGATCACAGGGCGACCTCCTATAATTCACCCCTCCACTTT	CCARDHRATSYNSPLHF
TRBV9	many	TRBJ1-5	15	-	TGTGCCAGCAGCGTTTTGGAAGGGAGCAATCAGCCCCAGCATTTT	CASSVLEGSNQPQHF
TRBV7-7	-	TRBJ2-5	16	TRBD1	TGTGCCAGCAGCGGGGGACAGGCTCCGTACCAAGAGACCCAGTACTTC	CASSGGQAPYQETQYF
TRBV10-1	many	TRBJ2-3	14	-	TGCGCCAGCAGTGATGGGGGAGCCACAGATACGCAGTATTTT	CASSDGGATDTQYF
TRBV2	many	TRBJ2-1	13	TRBD1	TGTGCCAGCACTCTGGACAGGTACAATGAGCAGTTCTTC	CASTLDRYNEQFF
TRBV6-2/TRBV6-3	many	TRBJ1-1	12	-	TGTGCCAGCAGTGCACAGTTCACTGAAGCTTTCTTT	CASSAQFTEAFF